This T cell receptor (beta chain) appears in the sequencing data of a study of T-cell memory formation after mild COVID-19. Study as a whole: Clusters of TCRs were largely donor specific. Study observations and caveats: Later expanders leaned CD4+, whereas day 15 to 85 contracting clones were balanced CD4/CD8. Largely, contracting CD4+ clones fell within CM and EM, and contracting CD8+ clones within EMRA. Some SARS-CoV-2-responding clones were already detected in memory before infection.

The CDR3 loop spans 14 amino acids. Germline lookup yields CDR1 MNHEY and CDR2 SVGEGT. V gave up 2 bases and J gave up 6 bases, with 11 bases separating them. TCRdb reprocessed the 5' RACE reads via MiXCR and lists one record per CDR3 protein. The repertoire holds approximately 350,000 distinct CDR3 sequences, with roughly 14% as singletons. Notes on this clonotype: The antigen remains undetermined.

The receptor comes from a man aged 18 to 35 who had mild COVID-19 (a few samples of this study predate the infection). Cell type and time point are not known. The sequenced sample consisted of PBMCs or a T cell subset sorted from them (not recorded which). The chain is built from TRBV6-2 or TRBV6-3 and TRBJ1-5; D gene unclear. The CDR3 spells CASSYGEGSQPQHF. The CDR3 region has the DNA TGTGCCAGCAGTTACGGGGAGGGATCTCAGCCCCAGCATTTT.